This TCR beta chain derives from a study of CD8 T cells in Susac syndrome. V gave up 5 bases and J gave up 0 bases; unmatched junction bases: 6. CDR3 length: 14 residues. The V gene's germline CDR1 is DFQATT and CDR2 SNEGSKA (reference sequence). The RNA input was roughly 0.45 to 1 ug, and it was reverse transcribed with random hexamers. TCRdb ran MiXCR on the immunoSEQ multiplex PCR reads and lists one entry per CDR3 protein. The profile covers about 140,000 distinct CDR3 sequences, with roughly 94% appearing a single time and 0.14% taken by the ten largest. V is TRBV20-1 and J is TRBJ2-7; 8 bases fit TRBD2. This TCR was sampled from a human donor with Susac syndrome. Sequences were obtained from CD4+ T cells from PBMCs. CDR3 residues: CSAVSGAPSYEQYF. CDR3 nucleotide sequence: TGCAGTGCTGTTAGCGGGGCCCCCTCCTACGAGCAGTACTTC.